The 27 T cell receptor beta chains below come from one sample, sequenced in a study of blood T cell repertoires in COVID-19. Only in-frame clones appear in the TCRdb table, and some are missing; sequencing was by immunoSEQ multiplex PCR. Among about 110,000 clones listed, over 70% were seen once. Sequencing was performed on peripheral blood. The receptor source for this set is a human donor in a cohort sampled during active or convalescent COVID-19.

This chain links TRBV7-3 with TRBJ2-1; possibly TRBD1 for D (5 bases). The CDR3 runs to 14 residues. Germline lookup yields CDR1 SGHTA and CDR2 FQGTGA. V lost 2 bases to trimming and J lost 1 base, with 6 bases between them. The CDR3 sequence is CASSLGQSYNEQFF. In nucleotides, the CDR3 is TGTGCCAGCAGCTTAGGACAATCCTACAATGAGCAGTTCTTC.

The J gene is TRBJ1-2, the V gene TRBV3-1 (or the pseudogene TRBV3-2); 9 nucleotides align to TRBD1. Germline trimming cut 4 bases from V and 8 bases from J; bases unmatched to any gene: 8. Per germline, CDR1 LGHDT and CDR2 YNNKEL (reference sequence). CDR3 length: 14 residues. The CDR3 sequence: CASSRLGTGQGYTF. CDR3 sequence (DNA): TGTGCCAGCAGCCGCTTGGGGACAGGGCAGGGCTACACCTTC.

This rearrangement joins TRBV9 to TRBJ2-2, with TRBD1 identical over 7 bases. The CDR3 extends over 16 amino acids. Trimming at V came to 0 bases and at J to 3 bases, leaving 5 bases not matched to a gene. Germline CDR1 SGDLS, CDR2 YYNGEE. This CDR3 is CASSVEQGLYTGELFF. Here the CDR3 DNA reads TGTGCCAGCAGCGTAGAACAGGGGTTGTACACCGGGGAGCTGTTTTTT.

The chain is built from TRBV18 and TRBJ1-6; D uncertain. Germline V gene sequence: CDR1 KGHSH, CDR2 LQKENI. The CDR3 sequence is 15 residues long. V lost 3 bases, J lost 4 bases, and 10 bases lay in between. The CDR3 sequence is CASSPTRGYNSPLHF. As DNA, the CDR3 is TGTGCCAGCTCACCTACAAGAGGATATAATTCACCCCTCCACTTT.

The chain employs TRBV5-1 and TRBJ2-7; 8 bases map to TRBD1. CDR1 and CDR2 (germline): SGHRS, YFSETQ. Unmatched junction bases numbered 13, after V lost 6 bases and J lost 5 bases. The CDR3 spans 15 residues. CDR3 nucleotides: TGCGCCAGCACGGATATCAGGACAGGGTCCCACGAGCAGTACTTC. Protein sequence: CASTDIRTGSHEQYF.

The rearrangement links TRBV30 to TRBJ1-5; TRBD1 is a possible D gene (6 bases). The CDR3 has 13 residues. The germline V and J ends were trimmed by 3 bases and 2 bases, with 8 bases remaining between them. Germline CDR1 reads GTSNPN; CDR2 reads SVGIG (reference sequence). Here the CDR3 reads CAWSHRGNQPQHF. The CDR3 nucleotides are TGTGCCTGGAGCCACAGGGGCAATCAGCCCCAGCATTTT.

V usage is TRBV7-8 and J usage is TRBJ1-1; unclear D gene. This CDR3 region has 16 residues. Germline V gene data show CDR1 as SGHVS and CDR2 as FQNEAQ. Trimming stripped 6 bases from V and 0 bases from J, with 17 bases between. CDR3 protein: CASSLRGNTLNTEAFF. The CDR3 DNA follows: TGTGCCAGCAGTCTCAGAGGCAACACACTGAACACTGAAGCTTTCTTT.

This rearrangement joins TRBV2 to TRBJ2-7, with 10 bases identical to TRBD1. CDR3 size: 16 residues. The J segment lost 3 bases and the V segment lost 5 bases, leaving 10 bases of the junction unmatched. Germline CDR1 is SNHLY and CDR2 is FYNNEI. CDR3 sequence: CASSPPTGGLVYEQYF. CDR3 DNA: TGTGCCAGCAGTCCTCCGACAGGGGGCCTAGTCTACGAGCAGTACTTC.

CDR3 amino acids: CASSLTRGANYGYTF. The CDR3 bases are TGCGCCAGCAGCCTGACCCGGGGAGCTAACTATGGCTACACCTTC. The V and J genes are TRBV4-3 and TRBJ1-2; D is unclear. Germline CDR1 reads LGHNA; CDR2 reads YSLEER. V lost 4 bases, J lost 0 bases, and 12 bases lay in between. The CDR3 covers 15 residues.

This clone occurred a few times. This chain connects TRBV30 to TRBJ1-1; D remains unclear. The CDR3 sequence is 12 residues long. The V end lost 8 bases, the J end lost 1 base, and 11 bases lay between the germline ends. Germline loops: CDR1 GTSNPN, CDR2 SVGIG (reference sequence). In DNA form, the CDR3 reads TGTGCCCGAGCGTTGGAGAACACTGAAGCTTTCTTT. Translated: CARALENTEAFF.

CDR3 coding DNA: TGTGCCAGCAGCAACACGGGGGGACTAGCACCCTACGAGCAGTACTTC. Its translation is CASSNTGGLAPYEQYF. The chain is built from TRBV6-2 or TRBV6-3 and TRBJ2-7, with 9 bases aligning to TRBD2. Germline V gene sequence: CDR1 MNHEY, CDR2 SVGEGT. The junction had 11 bases not matched to a gene; V was cut back by 6 bases and J by 2 bases. This CDR3 region has 16 residues.

The table lists this clone with a few counts. The gene calls are TRBV29-1 and TRBJ2-7; D could derive from TRBD1 or TRBD2 (9 bases each). The length of the CDR3 is 17 residues. Germline loops: CDR1 SQVTM, CDR2 ANQGSEA. V lost 7 bases to trimming and J lost 6 bases, with 31 bases between them. The CDR3 DNA sequence: TGCAGCGCACGTGGGACAGGGCAGCTAGCGGGGCTCGGCGAGCAGTACTTC. It is translated as CSARGTGQLAGLGEQYF.

Only one count was recorded for this clone. The gene calls are TRBV6-6 and TRBJ1-1; 8 nucleotides line up with TRBD1. This CDR3 has 15 amino acids. Germline values: CDR1 MNHNY, CDR2 SVGAGI (reference sequence). After removal of 6 bases from V and 1 base from J, the junction contained 7 bases not matched to a gene. The chain's CDR3 is CASSPRGRTNTEAFF. CDR3 coding DNA: TGTGCCAGCAGCCCCAGGGGGCGAACGAACACTGAAGCTTTCTTT.

V and J are TRBV20-1 and TRBJ2-1, with 7 positions matching TRBD2. V lost 3 bases and J lost 2; bases outside the gene matches: 10. The CDR3 loop spans 16 amino acids. Germline V gene sequence: CDR1 DFQATT, CDR2 SNEGSKA (reference sequence). The CDR3: CSASIPGGFTYNEQFF. The CDR3 DNA sequence: TGCAGTGCTAGTATACCCGGGGGGTTCACCTACAATGAGCAGTTCTTC.

V gene TRBV4-3 combines with J gene TRBJ1-2; no clear D. V was clipped by 0 bases and J by 8 bases, with 16 bases between them. The germline V gene has CDR1 LGHNA and CDR2 YSLEER. There are 15 residues in the CDR3. DNA for the CDR3: TGCGCCAGCAGCCAAGATTACCGGGGATCTGACGGCTACACCTTC. As protein: CASSQDYRGSDGYTF.

This clone was seen once. The chain combines TRBV19 with TRBJ1-5; possible D gene TRBD1, 6 bases. V was clipped by 7 bases and J by 5 bases, with 18 bases between them. Germline V gene lookup returns CDR1 LNHDA and CDR2 SQIVND (reference sequence). The CDR3 spans 15 residues. CDR3 region: CASKETRDNYQPQHF. CDR3 bases: TGTGCCAGTAAGGAGACCCGGGACAATTATCAGCCCCAGCATTTT.

The V gene is TRBV15, the J gene TRBJ1-6, with a possible D match to TRBD1 (6 bases). V lost 4 bases and J lost 6, with 10 bases in between. Germline CDR1 LNHNV, CDR2 YYDKDF (reference sequence). The CDR3 spans 14 residues. The CDR3: CATSKTGTNSPLHF. The CDR3 nucleotides read TGTGCCACCAGCAAGACAGGCACTAATTCACCCCTCCACTTT.

This rearrangement joins TRBV28 to TRBJ2-3; 7 positions match TRBD1. The V gene's germline CDR1 is MDHEN and CDR2 SYDVKM. The junction had 11 bases not matched to a gene; V was cut back by 1 base and J by 7 bases. CDR3 length equals 16 residues. The CDR3 protein is CASSLFRQGSLNTQYF. CDR3 in DNA: TGTGCCAGCAGTTTATTCCGACAGGGATCATTAAATACGCAGTATTTT.

The J gene is TRBJ1-2, the V gene TRBV13, with D possibly matching TRBD1 (5 bases). This CDR3 has 13 amino acids. Germline V gene sequence: CDR1 PRHDT, CDR2 FYEKMQ (reference sequence). V dropped 0 bases and J dropped 5 bases, with 7 bases sitting between them. As DNA, the CDR3 is TGTGCCAGCAGCTTAGGGGGGACTTATGGCTACACCTTC. Amino acids: CASSLGGTYGYTF.

The genes are TRBV27 and TRBJ2-1, with 12 bases that match TRBD2. The junction had 8 bases not matched to a gene; V was cut back by 1 base and J by 4 bases. The germline V gene encodes CDR1 MNHEY and CDR2 SMNVEV (reference sequence). This CDR3 has 18 amino acids. CDR3 sequence: CASSLLSRLAGAYNEQFF. The CDR3 coding sequence is TGTGCCAGCAGTTTATTGTCGCGACTAGCGGGAGCTTACAATGAGCAGTTCTTC.

The rearrangement joins TRBV6-5 to TRBJ2-7, with TRBD1 identical over 10 bases. This CDR3 contains 15 residues. Trimming at V came to 6 bases and at J to 4 bases, leaving 9 bases not matched to a gene. Per germline, CDR1 MNHEY and CDR2 SVGAGI. DNA of the CDR3: TGTGCCAGCAGAGGGGGGACAGGGGAGGTATACGAGCAGTACTTC. Translated, it gives CASRGGTGEVYEQYF.

The chain combines TRBV7-9 with TRBJ2-1; tentative D call: TRBD2 (5 bases). Trimming took off 5 bases at V and 0 bases at J, with 11 bases between the two ends. The V gene's germline CDR1 is SEHNR and CDR2 FQNEAQ (reference sequence). The CDR3 contains 15 residues. The CDR3 nucleotides are TGTGCCAGCAGCCCCGGCCGGGGCTCCTACAATGAGCAGTTCTTC. This sequence encodes CASSPGRGSYNEQFF.

The chain couples TRBV7-8 to TRBJ2-1; 7 nucleotides align to TRBD2. V gave up 5 bases and J gave up 9 bases; unmatched junction bases: 16. This CDR3 is 16 amino acids long. From germline, CDR1 is SGHVS and CDR2 FQNEAQ. The CDR3 is CASSPLLGGPPGEQFF. CDR3 DNA sequence: TGTGCCAGCAGCCCACTTCTGGGAGGGCCTCCGGGTGAGCAGTTCTTC.

This chain connects TRBV11-2 to TRBJ2-3; 7 bases agree with TRBD2. CDR1 is SGHAT and CDR2 is FQNNGV in the germline V gene. V shed 4 bases, J shed 5 bases, and the junction held 9 bases outside the gene matches. CDR3 length: 15 residues. The CDR3 sequence is CASSSIGREVDTQYF. The CDR3 coding sequence is TGTGCCAGCAGCTCCATAGGGAGGGAAGTAGATACGCAGTATTTT.

The rearrangement uses TRBV6-2 or TRBV6-3 and TRBJ2-7; 10 nucleotides line up with TRBD2. This CDR3 comprises 14 residues. The germline CDR1 and CDR2 sequences are MNHEY and SVGEGT. With V trimmed by 5 bases and J by 9 bases, 10 bases remained unmatched. The CDR3 region is CASSQRGGRSAQYF. The CDR3 DNA reads as TGTGCCAGCAGTCAGCGGGGGGGAAGGTCGGCGCAGTACTTC.

The chain links TRBV18 to TRBJ1-5, with TRBD1 identical over 8 bases. With V trimmed by 4 bases and J by 1 base, 12 bases remained unmatched. This CDR3 comprises 18 residues. CDR1 is KGHSH and CDR2 is LQKENI in the germline V gene. Here the CDR3 DNA reads TGTGCCAGCTCACAGGGACAGGCTACATCTGGGAGCAATCAGCCCCAGCATTTT. Translating it yields CASSQGQATSGSNQPQHF.

The chain joins TRBV13 to TRBJ1-1; a possible D gene is TRBD1 (5 bases). CDR3 length: 11 amino acids. CDR1 and CDR2 from the germline V gene are PRHDT and FYEKMQ (reference sequence). Trimming pared 2 bases from V and 10 bases from J, leaving 8 bases between. CDR3: CASSLRQGAFF. DNA for the CDR3: TGTGCCAGCAGCTTACGTCAGGGAGCTTTCTTT.